These 8 T cell receptor beta chains were sequenced from one sample in a study of blood T cell repertoires in COVID-19. Profiled with immunoSEQ multiplex PCR; TCRdb holds only in-frame clones, not every one. This table has 200,000 to 250,000 clones, 90% appearing once. The sample was PBMCs or T cells enriched from blood (not recorded which). The receptors derive from a man aged 25-45 years who had been exposed to COVID-19.

The chain employs TRBV5-1 and TRBJ1-1, with 7 bases matching TRBD1. Germline V gives CDR1 SGHRS, CDR2 YFSETQ. After removal of 4 bases from V and 6 bases from J, the junction contained 12 bases not matched to a gene. The CDR3 has 15 residues. CDR3 loop: CASSQGGQTSAEAFF. In DNA form, the CDR3 reads TGCGCCAGCAGCCAGGGGGGACAGACATCCGCTGAAGCTTTCTTT.

This sequence joins TRBV10-1 and TRBJ2-3; TRBD1 agrees at 7 bases. V lost 0 bases, J lost 4 bases, and 10 bases stayed unmatched. The CDR3 is 17 residues long. Germline CDR1 and CDR2: WNHNN and SYGVQD (reference sequence). This chain's CDR3 is CASSESIIQGKADTQYF. The CDR3 DNA follows: TGCGCCAGCAGTGAGTCAATCATACAGGGGAAGGCAGATACGCAGTATTTT.

The genes are TRBV9 and TRBJ1-4; no reliable D call. Germline CDR1 reads SGDLS; CDR2 reads YYNGEE. The CDR3 totals 13 residues. Trimming left V 4 bases short and J 8 bases short, with 12 bases between. The CDR3 loop is CASSTEGMEKLFF. Written as DNA, the CDR3 is TGTGCCAGCAGCACCGAGGGTATGGAAAAACTGTTTTTT. Drawing the rest from reference TRBV9 and TRBJ1-4, the complete variable domain is DSGVTQTPKHLITATGQRVTLRCSPRSGDLSVYWYQQSLDQGLQFLIQYYNGEERAKGNILERFSAQQFPDLHSELNLSSLELGDSALYFCASSTEGMEKLFFGSGTQLSVL.

The V gene is TRBV7-2, the J gene TRBJ2-7; 11 bases agree with TRBD2. J was trimmed by 0 bases and V by 3 bases; bases with no gene match: 1. Germline V gene sequence: CDR1 SGHTA, CDR2 FQGNSA. This CDR3 has 15 residues. The CDR3 region is CASSFSGGDSYEQYF. CDR3 DNA: TGTGCCAGCAGCTTTAGCGGGGGGGACTCCTACGAGCAGTACTTC.

The V gene is TRBV19, the J gene TRBJ2-7, with TRBD1 as a possible D gene (6 bases). Germline assignment: CDR1 LNHDA and CDR2 SQIVND (reference sequence). Trimming left V 4 bases short and J 5 bases short, with 12 bases between. The CDR3 contains 13 residues. CDR3 in amino acids: CASSTLTGDEQYF. In DNA form, the CDR3 reads TGTGCCAGTAGTACCCTGACAGGAGACGAGCAGTACTTC. The full variable domain, its missing parts supplied by reference TRBV19 and TRBJ2-7, is DGGITQSPKYLFRKEGQNVTLSCEQNLNHDAMYWYRQDPGQGLRLIYYSQIVNDFQKGDIAEGYSVSREKKESFPLTVTSAQKNPTAFYLCASSTLTGDEQYFGPGTRLTVT.

The chain couples TRBV21-1 to TRBJ2-7; the D segment call TRBD2 is taken from the table without a DNA check. TRBV21-1 is classified as a pseudogene. This CDR3 is built from 14 residues. The CDR3 protein is CASSQTGGVVEQYF. The DNA of the CDR3 is TGTGCCAGCAGCCAAACCGGGGGGGTCGTCGAGCAGTACTTC.

The chain has TRBV11-2 and TRBJ1-5; the D gene is possibly TRBD1 (5 bases). CDR1 and CDR2 from the germline V gene are SGHAT and FQNNGV. CDR3 length: 13 residues. V lost 3 bases, J lost 6 bases, and 9 bases lay in between. CDR3 amino acids: CASSLGGTQPQHF. DNA of the CDR3: TGTGCCAGCAGCTTGGGGGGGACTCAGCCCCAGCATTTT. The full variable domain, completed using reference TRBV11-2 and TRBJ1-5, is EAGVAQSPRYKIIEKRQSVAFWCNPISGHATLYWYQQILGQGPKLLIQFQNNGVVDDSQLPKDRFSAERLKGVDSTLKIQPAKLEDSAVYLCASSLGGTQPQHFGDGTRLSIL.

The rearrangement links TRBV4-1 to TRBJ1-6, with TRBD1 as a possible D gene (6 bases). Germline V gene data show CDR1 as MGHRA and CDR2 as YSYEKL. Trimming removed 2 bases at V and 5 bases at J, with 13 bases between. The length of the CDR3 is 16 residues. The CDR3: CASSQQGNPDNSPLHF. The DNA of the CDR3 is TGCGCCAGCAGCCAACAGGGGAATCCTGATAATTCACCCCTCCACTTT.